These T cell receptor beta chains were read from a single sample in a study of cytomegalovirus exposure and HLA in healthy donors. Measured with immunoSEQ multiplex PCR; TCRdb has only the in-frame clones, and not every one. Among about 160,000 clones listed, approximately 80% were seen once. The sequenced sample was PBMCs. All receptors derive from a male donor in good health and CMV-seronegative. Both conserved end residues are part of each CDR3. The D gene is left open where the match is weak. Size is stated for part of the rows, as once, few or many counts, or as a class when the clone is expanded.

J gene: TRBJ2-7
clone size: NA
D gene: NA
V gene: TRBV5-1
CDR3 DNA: TGCGCCAGCAGCTTTGGTTACGGAGCCTACGAGCAGTACTTC
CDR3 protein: CASSFGYGAYEQYF

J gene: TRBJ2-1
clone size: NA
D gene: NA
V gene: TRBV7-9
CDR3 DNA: TGTTCCAGCAGCTTAGGAGACAGATTAGGCAATGAGCAGTTCTTC
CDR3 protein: CSSSLGDRLGNEQFF

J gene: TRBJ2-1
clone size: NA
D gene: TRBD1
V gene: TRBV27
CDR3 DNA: TGTGCCAGCAGTCAACCGGGACAGGGAAGGGGGAATGAGCAGTTCTTC
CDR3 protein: CASSQPGQGRGNEQFF

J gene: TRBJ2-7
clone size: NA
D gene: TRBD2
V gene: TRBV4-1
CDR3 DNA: TGCGCCAGCAGCCATCCCGGGACTAGCGGGAGCTACGAGCAGTACTTC
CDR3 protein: CASSHPGTSGSYEQYF

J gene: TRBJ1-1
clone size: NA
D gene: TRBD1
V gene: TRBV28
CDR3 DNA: TGTGCCAGCAGTTCGCAGGGGGCGTCTTTAGACACTGAAGCTTTCTTT
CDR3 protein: CASSSQGASLDTEAFF

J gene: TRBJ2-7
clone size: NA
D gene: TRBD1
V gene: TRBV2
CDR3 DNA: TGTGCCAGCAGTGTCAAGACAGGGTCCCCTTTCGAGCAGTACTTC
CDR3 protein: CASSVKTGSPFEQYF

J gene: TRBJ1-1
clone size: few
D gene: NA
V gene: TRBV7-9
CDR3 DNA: TGTGCCAGCAGCTTAACAGGGTCGGACACTGAAGCTTTCTTT
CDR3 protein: CASSLTGSDTEAFF

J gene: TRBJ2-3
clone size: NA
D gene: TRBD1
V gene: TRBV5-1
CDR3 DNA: TGCGCCAGCAGACCTGGGACAGGCACAGATACGCAGTATTTT
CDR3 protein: CASRPGTGTDTQYF

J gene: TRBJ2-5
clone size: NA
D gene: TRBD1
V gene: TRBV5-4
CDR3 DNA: TGTGCCAGCAGCTTGAGGACAGGGGGCCAGGAGACCCAGTACTTC
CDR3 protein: CASSLRTGGQETQYF

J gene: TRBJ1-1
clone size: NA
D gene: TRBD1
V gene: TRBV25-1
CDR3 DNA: TGTGCCAGCAGTGGGGGACAGCTCAACACTGAAGCTTTCTTT
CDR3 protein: CASSGGQLNTEAFF

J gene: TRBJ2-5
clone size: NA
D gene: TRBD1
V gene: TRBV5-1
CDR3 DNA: TGCGCCAGCAGCTTGGATACCGGACAGGGAGAGACCCAGTACTTC
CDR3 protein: CASSLDTGQGETQYF

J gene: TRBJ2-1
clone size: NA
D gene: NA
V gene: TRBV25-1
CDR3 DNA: TGTGCCAGCAGTGGAGCGGGCAACTACAATGAGCAGTTCTTC
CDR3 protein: CASSGAGNYNEQFF

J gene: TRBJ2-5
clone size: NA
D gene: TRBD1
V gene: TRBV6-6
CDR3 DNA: TGTGCCAGCAGTGGGACAGGGATTCAAGAGACCCAGTACTTC
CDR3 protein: CASSGTGIQETQYF

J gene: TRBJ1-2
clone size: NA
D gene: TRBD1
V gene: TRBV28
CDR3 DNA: TGTGCCAGTACAACCGGGACCTGGGACAGGGGACTTAACTATGGCTACACCTTC
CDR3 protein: CASTTGTWDRGLNYGYTF

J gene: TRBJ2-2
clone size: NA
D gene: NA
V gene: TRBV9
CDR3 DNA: TGTGCCAGCAGCCTGGGTGAGGTCGGGGAGCTGTTTTTT
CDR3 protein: CASSLGEVGELFF

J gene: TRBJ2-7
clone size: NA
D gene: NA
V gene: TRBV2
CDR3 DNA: TGTGCCAGCAGGGCGGACAGCGAGCAGTACTTC
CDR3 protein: CASRADSEQYF

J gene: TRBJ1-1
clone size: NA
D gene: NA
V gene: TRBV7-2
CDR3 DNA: TGTGCCAGCAGCTCACAGGTGACCACTGAAGCTTTCTTT
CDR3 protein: CASSSQVTTEAFF

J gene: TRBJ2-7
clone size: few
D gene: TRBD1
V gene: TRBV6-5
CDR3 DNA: TGTGCCAGCAGTTACGGGACAGACTACGAGCAGTACTTC
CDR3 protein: CASSYGTDYEQYF

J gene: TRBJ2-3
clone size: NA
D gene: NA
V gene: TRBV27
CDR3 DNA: TGTGCCAGCAGTTCACTAGGGATCGGGAGCACAGATACGCAGTATTTT
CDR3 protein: CASSSLGIGSTDTQYF

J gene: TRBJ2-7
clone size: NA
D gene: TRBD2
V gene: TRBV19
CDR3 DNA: TGTGCCAGTAGTGGACGACTAGCAGGAACCTACGAGCAGTACTTC
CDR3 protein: CASSGRLAGTYEQYF

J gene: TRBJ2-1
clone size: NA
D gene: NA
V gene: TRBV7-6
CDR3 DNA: TGTGCCAGCAGCTTAGGCAGGGAACCCGATGAGCAGTTCTTC
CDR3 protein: CASSLGREPDEQFF

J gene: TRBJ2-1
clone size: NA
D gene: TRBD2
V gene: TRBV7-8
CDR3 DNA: TGTGCCAGCAGCTTAGCTAGCGGGAGGGCCGCTAATGAGCAGTTCTTC
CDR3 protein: CASSLASGRAANEQFF

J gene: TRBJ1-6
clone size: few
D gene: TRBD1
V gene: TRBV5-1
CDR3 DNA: TGCGCCAGCAGCTTGACGGACAGGGCCCCGCCTCTCCACTTT
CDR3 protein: CASSLTDRAPPLHF

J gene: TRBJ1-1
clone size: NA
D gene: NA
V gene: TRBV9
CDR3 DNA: TGTGCCAGCAGCGTAGAGGGACACCCGAACACTGAAGCTTTCTTT
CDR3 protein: CASSVEGHPNTEAFF

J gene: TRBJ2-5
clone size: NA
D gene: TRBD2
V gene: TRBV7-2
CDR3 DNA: TGTGCCAGCAGCTTTGTGACTAGCGGTCTTTACCAAGAGACCCAGTACTTC
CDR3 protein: CASSFVTSGLYQETQYF

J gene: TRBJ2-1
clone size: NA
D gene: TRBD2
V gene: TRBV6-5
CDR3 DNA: TGTGCCAGCAACAGCCCGGGGGGTTTCGATGAGCAGTTCTTC
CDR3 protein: CASNSPGGFDEQFF

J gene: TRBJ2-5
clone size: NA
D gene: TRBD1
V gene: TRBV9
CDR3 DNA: TGTGCCAGCAGCGTAGGGAGGACAGGGGGCGCGGAGACCCAGTACTTC
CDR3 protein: CASSVGRTGGAETQYF

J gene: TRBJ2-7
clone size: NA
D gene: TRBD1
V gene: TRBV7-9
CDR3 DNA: TGTGCCAGCAGCCAGGGACAGGGTTATAACGAGCAGTACTTC
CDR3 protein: CASSQGQGYNEQYF

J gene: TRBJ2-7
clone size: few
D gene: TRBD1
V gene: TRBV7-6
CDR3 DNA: TGTGCCAGCAGCAGGGACAGGGACTACGAGCAGTACTTC
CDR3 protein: CASSRDRDYEQYF

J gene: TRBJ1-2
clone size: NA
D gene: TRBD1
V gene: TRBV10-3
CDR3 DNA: TGTGCCATCACCCAGGGACAGGGAGACCATGGCTACACCTTC
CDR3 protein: CAITQGQGDHGYTF

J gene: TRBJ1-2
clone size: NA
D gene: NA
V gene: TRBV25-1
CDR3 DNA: TGTGCCAGCAGTGAGACAGGCAGATATGGCTACACCTTC
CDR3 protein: CASSETGRYGYTF

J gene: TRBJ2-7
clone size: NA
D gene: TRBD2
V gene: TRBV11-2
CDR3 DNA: TGTGCCAGCAGCGTCACGGGAGGTGAAGTCCTGTACTTC
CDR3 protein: CASSVTGGEVLYF

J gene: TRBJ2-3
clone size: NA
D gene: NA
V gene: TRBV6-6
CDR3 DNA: TGTGCCAGCACCCCCGTCCTAGGTACAGATACGCAGTATTTT
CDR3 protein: CASTPVLGTDTQYF

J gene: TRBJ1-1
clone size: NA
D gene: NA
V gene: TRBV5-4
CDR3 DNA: TGTGCCAGCAGCTTGACAGGTTACAACACTGAAGCTTTCTTT
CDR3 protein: CASSLTGYNTEAFF

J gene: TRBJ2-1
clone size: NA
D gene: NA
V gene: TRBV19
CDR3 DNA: TGTGCCAGTAGTATGAACTTGTGGAATGAGCAGTTCTTC
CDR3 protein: CASSMNLWNEQFF

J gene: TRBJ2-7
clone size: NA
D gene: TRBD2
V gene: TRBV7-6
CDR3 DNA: TGTGCCAGCAGCTTTTCGGCTAAAAGCGGGGATAGCTCCTACGAGCAGTACTTC
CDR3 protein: CASSFSAKSGDSSYEQYF

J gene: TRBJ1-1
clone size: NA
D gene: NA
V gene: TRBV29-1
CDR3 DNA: TGCAGCGTTGATCAGAAGAACACTGAAGCTTTCTTT
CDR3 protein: CSVDQKNTEAFF

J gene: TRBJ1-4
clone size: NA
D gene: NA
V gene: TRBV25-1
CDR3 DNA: TGTGCCAGCAGCCTCCTAACAGCAACTAATGAAAAACTGTTTTTT
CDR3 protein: CASSLLTATNEKLFF

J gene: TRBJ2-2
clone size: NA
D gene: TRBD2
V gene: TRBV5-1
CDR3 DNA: TGCGCCAGCAGCTTGGGACCACTAGCGGAGATTTCGAACACCGGGGAGCTGTTTTTT
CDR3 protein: CASSLGPLAEISNTGELFF

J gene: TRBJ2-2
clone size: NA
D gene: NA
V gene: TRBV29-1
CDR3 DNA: TGCAGCGTTTCCGGTTACACCGGGGAGCTGTTTTTT
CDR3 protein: CSVSGYTGELFF

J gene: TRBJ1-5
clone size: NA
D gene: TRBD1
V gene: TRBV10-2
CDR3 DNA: TGCGCCAGCAGTGACAGGGGGCGTCAGCCCCAGCATTTT
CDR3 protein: CASSDRGRQPQHF

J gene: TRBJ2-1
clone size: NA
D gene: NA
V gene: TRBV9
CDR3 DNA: TGTGCCAGCAGCCGGGGCTCCTACAATGAGCAGTTCTTC
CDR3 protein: CASSRGSYNEQFF

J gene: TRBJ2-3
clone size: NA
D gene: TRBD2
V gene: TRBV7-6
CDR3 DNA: TGTGCCAGCAGCTTAGGGACTAGCGGGAGGGCCCCGGTTGACACAGATACGCAGTATTTT
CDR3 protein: CASSLGTSGRAPVDTDTQYF

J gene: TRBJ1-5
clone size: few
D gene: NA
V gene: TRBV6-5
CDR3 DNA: TGTGCCAGCAGTCAACAGGTTAGCAATCAGCCCCAGCATTTT
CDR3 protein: CASSQQVSNQPQHF

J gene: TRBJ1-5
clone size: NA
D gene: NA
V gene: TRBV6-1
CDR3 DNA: TGTGCCAGCGGTGTAGCAGGGGCTAGCAATCAGCCCCAGCATTTT
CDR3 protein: CASGVAGASNQPQHF

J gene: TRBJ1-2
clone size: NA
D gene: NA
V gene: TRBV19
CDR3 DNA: TGTGCCAGTAGTTCCCAGGGGCCGTACTATGGCTACACCTTC
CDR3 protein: CASSSQGPYYGYTF

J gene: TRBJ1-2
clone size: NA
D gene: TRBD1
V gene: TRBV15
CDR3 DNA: TGTGCCACCAGCAGTAAGGGCAGGGGGGAAGCTAACTATGGCTACACCTTC
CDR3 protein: CATSSKGRGEANYGYTF

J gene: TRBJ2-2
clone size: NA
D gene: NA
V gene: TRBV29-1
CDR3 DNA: TGCAGCGTTGAAGTACGGGGGTCCGGGGAGCTGTTTTTT
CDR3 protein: CSVEVRGSGELFF

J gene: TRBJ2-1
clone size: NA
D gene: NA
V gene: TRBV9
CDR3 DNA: TGTGCCAGCAGCGTAGGGGTCGCCCCCGGGGATGAGCAGTTCTTC
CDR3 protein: CASSVGVAPGDEQFF

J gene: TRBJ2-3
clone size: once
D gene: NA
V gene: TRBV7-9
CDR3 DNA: TGTGCCAGCAGCTTGAGGGACACTCGCGTTGGTGATACGCAGTATTTT
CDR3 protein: CASSLRDTRVGDTQYF

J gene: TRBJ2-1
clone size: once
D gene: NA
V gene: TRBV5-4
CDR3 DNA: TGTGCCAGCAGCTTCGGCGGGATTGACGAGCAGTTCTTC
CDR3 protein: CASSFGGIDEQFF

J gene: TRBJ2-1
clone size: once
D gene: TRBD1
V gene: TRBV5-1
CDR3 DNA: TGCGCCAGCAGCCGACAGGGGGCCGACAATGAGCAGTTCTTC
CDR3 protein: CASSRQGADNEQFF

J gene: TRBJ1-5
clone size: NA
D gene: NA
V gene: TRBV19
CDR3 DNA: TGTGCCAGTAGTGCTTTACAGGGAAGTTTAACTCAGCCCCAGCATTTT
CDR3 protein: CASSALQGSLTQPQHF

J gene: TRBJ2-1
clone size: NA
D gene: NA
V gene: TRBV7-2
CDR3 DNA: TGTGCCAGCAGCCCTAGTGGATGGGTCTCCTACAATGAGCAGTTCTTC
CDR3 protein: CASSPSGWVSYNEQFF

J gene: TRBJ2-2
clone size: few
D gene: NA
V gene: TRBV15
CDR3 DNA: TGTGCCACCAGCAGAGCGTCCGGGGAGCTGTTTTTT
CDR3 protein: CATSRASGELFF

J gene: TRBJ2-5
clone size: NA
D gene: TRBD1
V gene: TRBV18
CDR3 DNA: TGTGCCAGCTCACTTGGACAGGAAGAGACCCAGTACTTC
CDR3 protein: CASSLGQEETQYF

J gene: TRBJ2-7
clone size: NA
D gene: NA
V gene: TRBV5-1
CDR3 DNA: TGCGCCAGCAGCTTGACAGGGCCCCACGAGCAGTACTTC
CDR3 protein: CASSLTGPHEQYF

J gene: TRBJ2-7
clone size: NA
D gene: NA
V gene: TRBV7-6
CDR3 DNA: TGTGCCAGCAGCTTAGCTAACAGTTACGAGCAGTACTTC
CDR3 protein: CASSLANSYEQYF